Listed below are T cell receptor beta chains from one sample, sequenced in a study of PD-1 blockade in mismatch repair-deficient tumors. Clones were read by immunoSEQ multiplex PCR, and TCRdb kept only the in-frame ones, dropping some. The repertoire has approximately 130,000 clones, 86% of them found once; the top ten carry approximately 12%. Sequenced here: peripheral blood, sampled 44 weeks after starting pembrolizumab. The receptors originated from an adult with mismatch repair-deficient cancer. Each CDR3 is given with its conserved first and last residue. A D gene is named only where the DNA matches it firmly. Size is stated for part of the rows, as once, few or many counts, or as a class when the clone is expanded.

clone_size	j_call	d_call	v_call	cdr3_nt	cdr3_aa
-	TRBJ1-5	-	TRBV30	TGTGCCTGGAGTCCTACTTCTCACGGAAATCAGCCCCAGCATTTT	CAWSPTSHGNQPQHF
-	TRBJ1-1	-	TRBV19	TGTGCCAGTAGTATTTCCGGGTGGGGAGTCCCAGAGATGAACACTGAAGCTTTCTTT	CASSISGWGVPEMNTEAFF
-	TRBJ2-7	TRBD1	TRBV5-6	TGTGCCAGCATGCTATGGGACAGCTACGAGCAGTACTTC	CASMLWDSYEQYF
-	TRBJ2-1	TRBD2	TRBV4-3	TGCGCCAGCAGCCAAACGCTAGCGGGAGTGTACAATGAGCAGTTCTTC	CASSQTLAGVYNEQFF
-	TRBJ2-5	-	TRBV6-6	TGTGCCAGCAGCCCCGAAAACGCTTGGGAGACCCAGTACTTC	CASSPENAWETQYF
-	TRBJ2-1	-	TRBV7-8	TGTGCCAGTAATGTCGAAGGCTACGATAAGCAGTTCTTC	CASNVEGYDKQFF
-	TRBJ1-2	-	TRBV5-4	TGTGCCAGCAGCCCGAACAGGAACTATGGCTACACCTTC	CASSPNRNYGYTF
few	TRBJ2-2	-	TRBV6-1	TGTGCCAGCAGTGACAGGGACACCGGGGAGCTGTTTTTT	CASSDRDTGELFF
-	TRBJ2-5	-	TRBV10-1	TGCGCCAGCAGTAAAAGAGGGCAAGAGACCCAGTACTTC	CASSKRGQETQYF
-	TRBJ1-2	-	TRBV30	TGTGCCTGGAGTGTACGCGGGTATGGCTACACCTTC	CAWSVRGYGYTF
-	TRBJ2-5	TRBD1	TRBV4-2	TGTGCCAGCAGCCTCTGGGACAGGGGGCGCCCCGAGACCCAGTACTTC	CASSLWDRGRPETQYF
-	TRBJ2-7	-	TRBV18	TGTGCCAGCTCACCCGAGACAGGGAGGAACGAGCAGTACTTC	CASSPETGRNEQYF
-	TRBJ2-7	TRBD2	TRBV5-6	TGTGCCAGCAGCGTGAGGGGGAGGGCTAGCGGGTGGTTTACGGAGCAGTACTTC	CASSVRGRASGWFTEQYF
-	TRBJ1-2	-	TRBV11-2	TGTGCCAGCAGCTTAGGTCGAGGCTATGGCTACACCTTC	CASSLGRGYGYTF
few	TRBJ1-2	-	TRBV18	TGTGCCAGCTCACCGGTGGCAGGAGAAGATGGCTACACCTTC	CASSPVAGEDGYTF
-	TRBJ2-3	-	TRBV10-3	TGTGCCATCAGTGACCCGGGAGGCACAGATACGCAGTATTTT	CAISDPGGTDTQYF
-	TRBJ2-4	-	TRBV5-1	TGCGCCAGCAGCCCAGGTGCAGCTAAAAACATTCAGTACTTC	CASSPGAAKNIQYF
-	TRBJ2-7	TRBD1	TRBV5-4	TGTGCCAGCAGCTTAGGGACAGGGTGGGAGCAGTACTTC	CASSLGTGWEQYF
-	TRBJ1-2	-	TRBV4-1	TGCGCCAGCAGCCAAGCGGGAGGTGCCTATGGCTACACCTTC	CASSQAGGAYGYTF
once	TRBJ2-6	-	TRBV6-5	TGTGCCAGCAGTTACCTCTCTGGGGCCAACGTCCTGACTTTC	CASSYLSGANVLTF
-	TRBJ2-7	-	TRBV27	TGTGCCAGCAGTTTGAGTTTGGGGAAAGAGCAGTACTTC	CASSLSLGKEQYF
-	TRBJ2-2	TRBD1	TRBV11-2	TGTGCCAGCAGCTTACCAAACAGGGGGGTGAACACCGGGGAGCTGTTTTTT	CASSLPNRGVNTGELFF
-	TRBJ1-2	-	TRBV7-2	TGTGCCAGCAGCCAGGCGGGGTCCGGCTACACCTTC	CASSQAGSGYTF
-	TRBJ2-1	-	TRBV21-1	TGTGCCAGCAGCAAACTCAGCGGGAGCTCCTACAATGAGCAGTTCTTC	CASSKLSGSSYNEQFF